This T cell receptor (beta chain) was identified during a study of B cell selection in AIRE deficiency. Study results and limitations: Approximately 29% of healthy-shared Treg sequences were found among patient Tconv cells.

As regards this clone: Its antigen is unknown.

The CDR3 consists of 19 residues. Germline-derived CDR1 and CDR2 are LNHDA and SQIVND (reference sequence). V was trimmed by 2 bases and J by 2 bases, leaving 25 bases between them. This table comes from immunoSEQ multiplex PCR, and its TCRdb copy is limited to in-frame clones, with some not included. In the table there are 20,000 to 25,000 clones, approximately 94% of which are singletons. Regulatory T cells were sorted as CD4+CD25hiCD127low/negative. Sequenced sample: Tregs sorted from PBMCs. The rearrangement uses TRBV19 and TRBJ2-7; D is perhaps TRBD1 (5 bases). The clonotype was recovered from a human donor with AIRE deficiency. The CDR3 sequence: CASSITLGSTGREPYEQYF. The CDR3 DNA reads TGTGCCAGTAGTATAACTCTCGGGTCAACAGGAAGAGAACCCTACGAGCAGTACTTC.